This TCR beta chain was sequenced in a study of T cells in Graves' hyperthyroidism and ophthalmopathy. Points from the study as a whole: A 13 V-J signature model discriminated ophthalmopathy versus stable hyperthyroidism. Researchers found most expanded thyroid clonotypes above 0.001 in blood as well.

TCR beta CDR3 region amplification was performed from RNA transcripts. The TCR CDR3 first-round RT-PCR relied on the HTBI primer set. TCRdb re-called the multiplex PCR reads through MiXCR, storing one row per CDR3 protein. The table includes 500,000 or so distinct CDR3 sequences, approximately 17% detected once. The V gene's germline CDR1 is MNHEY and CDR2 SVGAGI. The ends were cut back, 2 bases at V and 6 bases at J, with 10 bases in the middle. The CDR3 runs to 13 residues. The table lists this clonotype with many counts. Its antigen is unidentified. The receptor was isolated from a woman younger than 30 with Graves' ophthalmopathy. The chain uses TRBV6-5 and TRBJ1-1, with D unclear. Sample: blood. The CDR3 protein is CASSYAANAEAFF. CDR3 nucleotides: TGTGCCAGCAGTTACGCAGCAAACGCTGAAGCTTTCTTT.